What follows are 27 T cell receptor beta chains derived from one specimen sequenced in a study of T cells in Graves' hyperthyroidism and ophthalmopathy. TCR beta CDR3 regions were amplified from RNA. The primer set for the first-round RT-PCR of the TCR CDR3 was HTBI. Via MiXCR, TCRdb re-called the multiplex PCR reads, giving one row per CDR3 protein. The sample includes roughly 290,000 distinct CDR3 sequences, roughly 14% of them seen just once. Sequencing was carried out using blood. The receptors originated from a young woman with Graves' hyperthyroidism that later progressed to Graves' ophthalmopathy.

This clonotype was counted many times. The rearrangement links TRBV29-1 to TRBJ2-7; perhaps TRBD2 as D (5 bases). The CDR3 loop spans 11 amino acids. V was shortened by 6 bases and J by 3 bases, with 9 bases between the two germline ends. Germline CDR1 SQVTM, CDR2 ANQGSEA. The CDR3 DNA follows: TGCAGCGTAGGACTGGACTACGAGCAGTACTTC. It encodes CSVGLDYEQYF.

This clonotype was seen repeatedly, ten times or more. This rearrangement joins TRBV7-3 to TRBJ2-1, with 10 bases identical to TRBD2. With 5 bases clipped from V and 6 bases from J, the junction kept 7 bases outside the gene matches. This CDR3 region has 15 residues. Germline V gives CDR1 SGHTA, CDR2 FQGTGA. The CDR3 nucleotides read TGTGCCAGCAGCCCCGGACTAGCGGCCCTCAATGAGCAGTTCTTC. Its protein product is CASSPGLAALNEQFF.

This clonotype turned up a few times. The CDR3 protein is CASSQGVAGNTGELFF. For the CDR3, the DNA is TGCGCCAGCAGCCAAGGGGTAGCGGGGAACACCGGGGAGCTGTTTTTT. The chain couples TRBV4-3 to TRBJ2-2; 7 bases agree with TRBD2. Germline V CDR1 and CDR2: LGHNA, YSLEER. Trimming cost V 1 base and J 1 base; bases outside gene matches: 3. The CDR3 is made up of 16 amino acids.

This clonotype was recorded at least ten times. The CDR3 sequence is CASTTGRNYNSPLHF. The CDR3 region has the DNA TGTGCCAGCACCACAGGACGGAACTATAATTCACCCCTCCACTTT. This chain links TRBV6-1 with TRBJ1-6, with TRBD1 as a possible D gene (5 bases). V was shortened by 7 bases and J by 3 bases, with 13 bases between the two germline ends. Germline lookup yields CDR1 MNHNS and CDR2 SASEGT. There are 15 residues in the CDR3.

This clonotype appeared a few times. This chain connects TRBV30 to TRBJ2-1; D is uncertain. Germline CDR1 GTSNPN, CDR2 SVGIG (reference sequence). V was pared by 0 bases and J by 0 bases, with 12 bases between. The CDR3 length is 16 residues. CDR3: CAWSVRRLSSYNEQFF. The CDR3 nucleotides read TGTGCCTGGAGTGTAAGACGGCTAAGCTCCTACAATGAGCAGTTCTTC.

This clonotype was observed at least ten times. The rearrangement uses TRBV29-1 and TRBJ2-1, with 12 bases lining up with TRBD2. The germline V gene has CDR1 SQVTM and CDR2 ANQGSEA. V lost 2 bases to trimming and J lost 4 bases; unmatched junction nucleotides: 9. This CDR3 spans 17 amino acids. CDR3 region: CSVEPSPSGRVYNEQFF. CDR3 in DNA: TGCAGCGTTGAACCGTCCCCTAGCGGGAGGGTATACAATGAGCAGTTCTTC.

This CDR3 is CASIGASYEQYF. The CDR3 nucleotides are TGTGCCAGCATCGGCGCGTCCTACGAGCAGTACTTC. The chain carries TRBV2 and TRBJ2-7; D call uncertain. Trimming shortened V by 7 bases and J by 1 base, and 8 bases separated the two germline ends. CDR3 length: 12 residues. Germline assignment: CDR1 SNHLY and CDR2 FYNNEI. Looking up the rest from reference TRBV2 and TRBJ2-7 gives the full variable domain: EPEVTQTPSHQVTQMGQEVILRCVPISNHLYFYWYRQILGQKVEFLVSFYNNEISEKSEIFDDQFSVERPDGSNFTLKIRSTKLEDSAMYFCASIGASYEQYFGPGTRLTVT.

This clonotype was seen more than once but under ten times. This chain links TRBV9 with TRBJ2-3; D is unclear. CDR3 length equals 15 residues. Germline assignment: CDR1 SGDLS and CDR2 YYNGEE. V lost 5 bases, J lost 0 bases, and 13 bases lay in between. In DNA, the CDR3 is TGTGCCAGCAGACCTTCTCCGGGTAGCACAGATACGCAGTATTTT. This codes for CASRPSPGSTDTQYF. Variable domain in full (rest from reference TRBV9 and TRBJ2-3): DSGVTQTPKHLITATGQRVTLRCSPRSGDLSVYWYQQSLDQGLQFLIQYYNGEERAKGNILERFSAQQFPDLHSELNLSSLELGDSALYFCASRPSPGSTDTQYFGPGTRLTVL.

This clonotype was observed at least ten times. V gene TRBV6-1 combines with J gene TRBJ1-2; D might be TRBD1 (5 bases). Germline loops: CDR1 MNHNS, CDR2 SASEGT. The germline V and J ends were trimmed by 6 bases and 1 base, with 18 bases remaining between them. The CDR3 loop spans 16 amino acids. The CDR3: CASRPAGGGFNYGYTF. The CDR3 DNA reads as TGTGCCAGCAGGCCAGCGGGGGGGGGATTTAACTATGGCTACACCTTC.

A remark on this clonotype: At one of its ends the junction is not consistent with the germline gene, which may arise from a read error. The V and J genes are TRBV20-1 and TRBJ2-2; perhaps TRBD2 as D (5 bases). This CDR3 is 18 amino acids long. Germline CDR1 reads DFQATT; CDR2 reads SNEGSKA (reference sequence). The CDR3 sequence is CSARGPLSRVMDTGEPFF. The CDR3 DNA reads TGCAGTGCTAGAGGACCTCTCAGTAGGGTGATGGATACCGGGGAGCCGTTTTTT.

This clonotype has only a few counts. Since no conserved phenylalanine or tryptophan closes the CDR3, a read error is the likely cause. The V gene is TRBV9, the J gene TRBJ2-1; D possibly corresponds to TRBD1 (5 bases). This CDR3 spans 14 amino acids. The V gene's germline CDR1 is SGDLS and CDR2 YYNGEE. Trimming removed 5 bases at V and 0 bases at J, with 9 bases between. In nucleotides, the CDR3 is TGTGCCAGCAGGACAGTAAACTCCTACAATGAGCAGTTCTCC. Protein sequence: CASRTVNSYNEQFS.

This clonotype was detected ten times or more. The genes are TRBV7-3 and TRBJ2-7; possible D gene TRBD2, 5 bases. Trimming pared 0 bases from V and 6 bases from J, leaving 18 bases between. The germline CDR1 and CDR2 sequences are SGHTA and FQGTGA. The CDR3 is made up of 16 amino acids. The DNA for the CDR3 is TGTGCCAGCAGCTTAACGGTCGCAAGCGGCCAAGGCGAGCAGTACTTC. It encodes CASSLTVASGQGEQYF.

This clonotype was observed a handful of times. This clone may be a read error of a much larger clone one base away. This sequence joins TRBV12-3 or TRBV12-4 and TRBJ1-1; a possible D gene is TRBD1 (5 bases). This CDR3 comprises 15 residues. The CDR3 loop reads CASSRGDFGNTEASF. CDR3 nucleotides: TGTGCCAGCAGCCGTGGGGACTTCGGGAACACTGAAGCTTCCTTT.

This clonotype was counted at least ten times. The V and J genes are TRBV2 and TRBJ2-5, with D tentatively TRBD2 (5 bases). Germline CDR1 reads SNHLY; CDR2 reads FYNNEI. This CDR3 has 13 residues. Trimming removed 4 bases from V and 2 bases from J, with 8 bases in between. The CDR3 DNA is TGTGCCAGCAGTGCGGGGTATCAAGAGACCCAGTACTTC. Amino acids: CASSAGYQETQYF.

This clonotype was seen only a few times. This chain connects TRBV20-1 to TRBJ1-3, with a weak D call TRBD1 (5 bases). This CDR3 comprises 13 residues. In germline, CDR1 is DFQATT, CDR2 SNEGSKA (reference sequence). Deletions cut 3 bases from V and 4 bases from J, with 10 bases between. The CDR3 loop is CSASKTAGNTIYF. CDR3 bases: TGCAGTGCTAGTAAGACAGCAGGAAACACCATATATTTT.

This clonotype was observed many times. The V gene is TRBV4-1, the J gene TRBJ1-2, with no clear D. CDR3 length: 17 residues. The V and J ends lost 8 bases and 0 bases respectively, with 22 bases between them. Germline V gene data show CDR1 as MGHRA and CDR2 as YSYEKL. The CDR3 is CASRRRSGDKANYGYTF. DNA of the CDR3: TGCGCCAGCCGCAGAAGGTCGGGCGACAAAGCTAACTATGGCTACACCTTC.

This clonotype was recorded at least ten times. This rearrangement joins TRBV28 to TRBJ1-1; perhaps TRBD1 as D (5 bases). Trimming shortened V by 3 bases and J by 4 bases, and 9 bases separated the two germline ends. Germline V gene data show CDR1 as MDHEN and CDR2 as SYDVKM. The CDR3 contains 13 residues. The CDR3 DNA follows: TGTGCCAGCAGTTTGGGGGTCATCACTGAAGCTTTCTTT. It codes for CASSLGVITEAFF.

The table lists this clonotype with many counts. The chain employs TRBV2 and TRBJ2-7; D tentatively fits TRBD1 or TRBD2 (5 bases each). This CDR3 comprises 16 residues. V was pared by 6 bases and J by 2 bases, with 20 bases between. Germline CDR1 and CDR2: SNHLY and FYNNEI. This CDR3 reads CASRDLPGPPPYEQYF. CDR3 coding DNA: TGTGCCAGCAGGGACCTCCCGGGACCGCCACCCTACGAGCAGTACTTC.

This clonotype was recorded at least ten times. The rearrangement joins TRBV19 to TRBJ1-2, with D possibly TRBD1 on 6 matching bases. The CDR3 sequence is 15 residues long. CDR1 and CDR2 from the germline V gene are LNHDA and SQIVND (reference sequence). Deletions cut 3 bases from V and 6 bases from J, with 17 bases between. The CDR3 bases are TGTGCCAGTAGTATCCATTCCGGGACAATGGATGGCTACACCTTC. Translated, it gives CASSIHSGTMDGYTF.

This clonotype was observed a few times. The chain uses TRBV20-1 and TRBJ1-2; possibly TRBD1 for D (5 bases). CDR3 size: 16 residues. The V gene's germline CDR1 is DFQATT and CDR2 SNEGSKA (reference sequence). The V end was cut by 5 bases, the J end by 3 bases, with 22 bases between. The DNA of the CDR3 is TGCAGTGCTCCATCGGAGTGGGGGGGAGAGGACTATGGCTACACCTTC. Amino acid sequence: CSAPSEWGGEDYGYTF.

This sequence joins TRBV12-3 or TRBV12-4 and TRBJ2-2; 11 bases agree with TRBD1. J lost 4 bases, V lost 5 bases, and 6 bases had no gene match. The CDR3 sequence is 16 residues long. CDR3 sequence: CASSGQGAGVTGELFF. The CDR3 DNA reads TGTGCCAGCAGTGGACAGGGGGCCGGAGTCACCGGGGAGCTGTTTTTT.

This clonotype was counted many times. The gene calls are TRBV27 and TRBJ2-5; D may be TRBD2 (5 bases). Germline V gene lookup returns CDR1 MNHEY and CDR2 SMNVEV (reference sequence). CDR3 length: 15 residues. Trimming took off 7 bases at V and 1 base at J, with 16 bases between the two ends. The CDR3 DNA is TGTGCCAGCACCTGTGAGGGCGTACTCCAAGAGACCCAGTACTTC. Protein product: CASTCEGVLQETQYF.

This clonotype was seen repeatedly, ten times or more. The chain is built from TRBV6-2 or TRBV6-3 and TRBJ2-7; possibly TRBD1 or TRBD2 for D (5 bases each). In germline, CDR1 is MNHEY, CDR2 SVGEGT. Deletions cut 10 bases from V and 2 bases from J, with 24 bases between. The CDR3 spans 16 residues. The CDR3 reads CATLAKGRRRTYEQYF. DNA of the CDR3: TGTGCCACGCTCGCTAAGGGGAGACGACGCACCTACGAGCAGTACTTC.

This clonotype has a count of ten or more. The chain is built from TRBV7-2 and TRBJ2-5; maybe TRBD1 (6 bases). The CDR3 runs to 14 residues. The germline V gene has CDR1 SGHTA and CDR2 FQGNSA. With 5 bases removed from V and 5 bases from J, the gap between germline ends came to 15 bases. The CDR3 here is CASSPMGHLETQYF. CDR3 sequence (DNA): TGTGCCAGCAGCCCGATGGGACATTTGGAGACCCAGTACTTC.

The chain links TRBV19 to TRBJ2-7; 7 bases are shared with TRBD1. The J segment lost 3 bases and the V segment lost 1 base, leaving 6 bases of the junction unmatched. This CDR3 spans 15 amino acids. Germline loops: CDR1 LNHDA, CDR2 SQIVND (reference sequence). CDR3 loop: CASSIATGEYYEQYF. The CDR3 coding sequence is TGTGCCAGTAGTATAGCAACAGGGGAATACTACGAGCAGTACTTC. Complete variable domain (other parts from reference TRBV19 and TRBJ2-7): DGGITQSPKYLFRKEGQNVTLSCEQNLNHDAMYWYRQDPGQGLRLIYYSQIVNDFQKGDIAEGYSVSREKKESFPLTVTSAQKNPTAFYLCASSIATGEYYEQYFGPGTRLTVT.

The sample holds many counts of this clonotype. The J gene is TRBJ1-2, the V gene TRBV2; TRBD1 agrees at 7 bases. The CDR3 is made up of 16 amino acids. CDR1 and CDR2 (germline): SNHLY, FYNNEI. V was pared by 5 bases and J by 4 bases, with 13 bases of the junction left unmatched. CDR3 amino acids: CASSREPGQLFYGYTF. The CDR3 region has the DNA TGTGCCAGCAGTCGAGAACCGGGACAGCTTTTCTATGGCTACACCTTC.

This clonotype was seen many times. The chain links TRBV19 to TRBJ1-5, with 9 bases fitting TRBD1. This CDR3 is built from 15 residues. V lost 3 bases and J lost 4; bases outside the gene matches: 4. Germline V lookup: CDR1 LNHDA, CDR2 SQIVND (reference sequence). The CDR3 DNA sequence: TGTGCCAGTAGTATGGGGACAGGGTCTAATCAGCCCCAGCATTTT. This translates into CASSMGTGSNQPQHF.